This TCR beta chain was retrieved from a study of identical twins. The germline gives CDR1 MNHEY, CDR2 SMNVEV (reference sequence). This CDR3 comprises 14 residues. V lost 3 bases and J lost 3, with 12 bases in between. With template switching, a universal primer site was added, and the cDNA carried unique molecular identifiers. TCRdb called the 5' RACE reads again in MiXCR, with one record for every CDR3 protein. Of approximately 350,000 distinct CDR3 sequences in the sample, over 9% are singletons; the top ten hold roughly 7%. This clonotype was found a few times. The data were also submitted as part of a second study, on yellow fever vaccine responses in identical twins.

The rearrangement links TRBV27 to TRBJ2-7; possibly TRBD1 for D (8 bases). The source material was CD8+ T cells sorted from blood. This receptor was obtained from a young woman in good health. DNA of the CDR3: TGTGCCAGCAGTTTTACAGGGGGGGACTACGAGCAGTACTTC. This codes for CASSFTGGDYEQYF.